One and the same sample provided the 24 T cell receptor beta chains below, sequenced in a study of cytomegalovirus exposure and HLA in healthy donors. Primers for the PCR totalled 60 Vbeta and 13 Jbeta. TCRdb's table, derived via immunoSEQ multiplex PCR, lists solely in-frame clones and lacks some. This table has around 100,000 clones, about 70% appearing once. Specimen: PBMCs. Receptors were obtained from a man younger than 40 in good health and CMV-seropositive.

This chain joins TRBV13 and TRBJ2-7; 8 positions match TRBD1. Per the germline V gene, CDR1 is PRHDT and CDR2 is FYEKMQ (reference sequence). The V segment lost 3 bases and the J segment 2 bases; nucleotides outside the gene matches: 9. The CDR3 totals 16 residues. CDR3 sequence: CASSLNFGQGAYEQYF. CDR3 bases: TGTGCCAGCAGCTTGAATTTCGGACAGGGTGCCTACGAGCAGTACTTC.

This clone was picked up a small number of times. This rearrangement joins TRBV15 to TRBJ2-4, with 7 bases fitting TRBD1. This CDR3 contains 18 residues. The junction had 14 bases not matched to a gene; V was cut back by 1 base and J by 5 bases. Germline V gene sequence: CDR1 LNHNV, CDR2 YYDKDF (reference sequence). In nucleotides, the CDR3 is TGTGCCACCAGCAGAGGGATGTTCGGGACAGTTGGTGAAAACATTCAGTACTTC. It yields the protein CATSRGMFGTVGENIQYF.

This clone was picked up a small number of times. The rearrangement joins TRBV19 to TRBJ2-7; TRBD1 agrees at 8 bases. This CDR3 is 14 amino acids long. Germline V gene data show CDR1 as LNHDA and CDR2 as SQIVND (reference sequence). Trimming cost V 4 bases and J 3 bases; bases outside gene matches: 5. The CDR3 coding sequence is TGTGCCAGTAGTAAGACAGGGGAATACTACGAGCAGTACTTC. Protein: CASSKTGEYYEQYF. Full variable domain (rest looked up from reference TRBV19 and TRBJ2-7): DGGITQSPKYLFRKEGQNVTLSCEQNLNHDAMYWYRQDPGQGLRLIYYSQIVNDFQKGDIAEGYSVSREKKESFPLTVTSAQKNPTAFYLCASSKTGEYYEQYFGPGTRLTVT.

This clone was counted at least ten times. This chain links TRBV10-3 with TRBJ1-1, with D unclear. With 0 bases removed from V and 7 bases from J, the gap between germline ends came to 9 bases. The CDR3 sequence is 13 residues long. Per the germline V gene, CDR1 is ENHRY and CDR2 is SYGVKD. The CDR3 bases are TGTGCCATCAGTGAGTCGGAGGGTGGTGAAGCTTTCTTT. This codes for CAISESEGGEAFF.

Ten or more counts support this clone. V usage is TRBV27 and J usage is TRBJ2-3; D is perhaps TRBD2 (7 bases). This CDR3 has 15 amino acids. CDR1 is MNHEY and CDR2 is SMNVEV in the germline V gene (reference sequence). V shed 7 bases and J shed 4 bases, with 18 bases lying between them. The CDR3 protein is CASTSRPGGPDTQYF. CDR3 bases: TGTGCCAGCACATCTCGCCCCGGGGGGCCAGATACGCAGTATTTT.

The chain links TRBV11-3 to TRBJ1-3, with TRBD1 matching 8 bases. J gave up 4 bases and V 5 bases, and 4 bases lay outside the gene matches. The CDR3 contains 14 residues. Germline loops: CDR1 SGHNT, CDR2 YENEEA. CDR3 loop: CASSPTGVGNTIYF. CDR3 in DNA: TGTGCCAGCAGCCCGACAGGGGTCGGAAACACCATATATTTT.

This clone was counted a single time. The chain joins TRBV7-9 to TRBJ1-1; a possible D gene is TRBD1 (6 bases). V dropped 1 base and J dropped 5 bases, with 20 bases sitting between them. The CDR3 extends over 17 amino acids. Germline values: CDR1 SEHNR, CDR2 FQNEAQ (reference sequence). CDR3 bases: TGTGCCAGCAGCTTAGAAGGGGGTGTGGCCCGAGGAACTGAAGCTTTCTTT. This codes for CASSLEGGVARGTEAFF.

This rearrangement joins TRBV10-3 to TRBJ2-2; weak D call: TRBD2 (7 bases). Germline values: CDR1 ENHRY, CDR2 SYGVKD. This CDR3 contains 14 residues. V was shortened by 8 bases and J by 5 bases, with 15 bases between the two germline ends. The CDR3 loop reads CAIHEKGGTGELFF. DNA for the CDR3: TGTGCCATCCACGAAAAGGGGGGGACCGGGGAGCTGTTTTTT.

CDR3 protein: CASSPVGSNEKLFF. The CDR3 nucleotides read TGTGCCAGCAGCCCGGTCGGTTCTAATGAAAAACTGTTTTTT. The chain recombines TRBV9 with TRBJ1-4; D is unclear. V gave up 4 bases and J gave up 3 bases, with 10 bases separating them. This CDR3 comprises 14 residues. CDR1 and CDR2 (germline): SGDLS, YYNGEE.

The rearrangement links TRBV27 to TRBJ2-7; TRBD2 is a possible D gene (6 bases). The germline V gene encodes CDR1 MNHEY and CDR2 SMNVEV (reference sequence). The CDR3 runs to 13 residues. V shed 3 bases and J shed 0 bases, with 6 bases lying between them. CDR3 protein: CASSLTSSYEQYF. The CDR3 coding sequence is TGTGCCAGCAGTTTGACTAGCTCCTACGAGCAGTACTTC.

This chain links TRBV5-6 with TRBJ1-1; TRBD1 might be the D (5 bases). The length of the CDR3 is 13 residues. The germline gives CDR1 SGHDT, CDR2 YYEEEE. The V end lost 4 bases, the J end lost 3 bases, and 10 bases lay between the germline ends. CDR3 in DNA: TGTGCCAGCAGCCCTGGAGGGGACACTGAAGCTTTCTTT. Translated: CASSPGGDTEAFF.

V usage is TRBV7-2 and J usage is TRBJ2-7, with 7 bases matching TRBD1. Trimming at V came to 1 base and at J to 6 bases, leaving 9 bases not matched to a gene. From germline, CDR1 is SGHTA and CDR2 FQGNSA. This CDR3 comprises 15 residues. CDR3 amino acids: CASSLVQGKYAEQYF. The CDR3 DNA reads as TGTGCCAGCAGCTTAGTACAGGGGAAGTACGCCGAGCAGTACTTC.

This sequence joins TRBV6-1 and TRBJ1-5; D remains ambiguous. CDR1 and CDR2 from the germline V gene are MNHNS and SASEGT. Trimming cost V 6 bases and J 3 bases, with 12 bases left between them. This CDR3 is 14 amino acids long. In DNA form, the CDR3 reads TGTGCCAGCAGAAAATTCGGGGACAATCAGCCCCAGCATTTT. Translating gives CASRKFGDNQPQHF.

This chain uses TRBV28 with TRBJ1-5; D is uncertain. The CDR3 sequence is 15 residues long. Germline V gives CDR1 MDHEN, CDR2 SYDVKM. V was clipped by 7 bases and J by 3 bases, with 16 bases between them. The chain's CDR3 is CASKGYGGVNQPQHF. CDR3 DNA sequence: TGTGCCAGCAAGGGTTATGGAGGAGTCAATCAGCCCCAGCATTTT.

A few counts support this clone. The rearrangement joins TRBV9 to TRBJ1-1; 8 bases fit TRBD1. Losses at the gene ends were 0 bases for V and 1 base for J; bases not matched to a gene: 5. Germline V lookup: CDR1 SGDLS, CDR2 YYNGEE. CDR3 length: 16 amino acids. CDR3 amino acids: CASSVGDRLQNTEAFF. The DNA of the CDR3 is TGTGCCAGCAGCGTAGGGGACAGGTTACAGAACACTGAAGCTTTCTTT.

On this clone: This sample includes further DNA sequences coding for the same CDR3. The rearrangement uses TRBV5-1 and TRBJ1-5; 7 bases line up with TRBD1. There are 15 residues in the CDR3. V was pared by 0 bases and J by 5 bases, with 5 bases of the junction left unmatched. CDR1 and CDR2 (germline): SGHRS, YFSETQ. The CDR3 loop reads CASSLVPGQHQPQHF. In DNA form, the CDR3 reads TGCGCCAGCAGCTTGGTACCGGGACAGCATCAGCCCCAGCATTTT.

This clone was seen a handful of times. Germline is not matched at one junction end, which may reflect a read error. The chain employs TRBV7-9 and TRBJ1-5; no clear D gene. Germline V lookup: CDR1 SEHNR, CDR2 FQNEAQ (reference sequence). This CDR3 is 13 amino acids long. CDR3 coding DNA: TGTTCCAGCAGCCGGGAGTACAATCAGCCCCAGCATTTT. It is translated as CSSSREYNQPQHF.

V gene TRBV7-9 combines with J gene TRBJ2-3; no reliable D call. Per the germline V gene, CDR1 is SEHNR and CDR2 is FQNEAQ (reference sequence). Trimming left V 0 bases short and J 6 bases short, with 7 bases between. The CDR3 has 13 residues. The CDR3 protein is CASSLATGDTQYF. CDR3 DNA: TGTGCCAGCAGCTTAGCGACCGGGGATACGCAGTATTTT.

This clone came up a few times. The rearrangement joins TRBV2 to TRBJ1-1; 12 bases are a match to TRBD1. The CDR3 is 15 amino acids. The trim removed 6 bases at V and 2 bases at J, leaving 4 bases unmatched. Per the germline V gene, CDR1 is SNHLY and CDR2 is FYNNEI. CDR3 bases: TGTGCCAGCAGCGGGGGACAGGGGGCAAACACTGAAGCTTTCTTT. It is translated as CASSGGQGANTEAFF.

V gene TRBV11-2 combines with J gene TRBJ2-5; 12 nucleotides align to TRBD2. Germline values: CDR1 SGHAT, CDR2 FQNNGV. V trimming: 5 bases; J trimming: 1 base; junction bases outside the gene matches: 5. CDR3 length: 16 residues. DNA for the CDR3: TGTGCCAGCAGCCAACTAGCGGGGGGATTCCAAGAGACCCAGTACTTC. Translation: CASSQLAGGFQETQYF.

This chain links TRBV9 with TRBJ2-5; 10 bases map to TRBD1. CDR1 is SGDLS, CDR2 YYNGEE, per germline. The CDR3 loop spans 12 amino acids. V shed 7 bases and J 11 bases; nucleotides not matched to a gene: 8. The CDR3 nucleotides are TGTGCCAGCGCGACAGGGGGCGGGGAGCAGTACTTC. This gives the protein CASATGGGEQYF. Together with reference TRBV9 and TRBJ2-5, the CDR3 gives the full variable domain: DSGVTQTPKHLITATGQRVTLRCSPRSGDLSVYWYQQSLDQGLQFLIQYYNGEERAKGNILERFSAQQFPDLHSELNLSSLELGDSALYFCASATGGGEQYFGPGTRLLVL.

This rearrangement joins TRBV19 to TRBJ2-1, with TRBD2 matching over 16 bases. The V segment lost 9 bases and the J segment 4 bases; nucleotides outside the gene matches: 3. There are 15 residues in the CDR3. Per the germline V gene, CDR1 is LNHDA and CDR2 is SQIVND (reference sequence). The CDR3 DNA reads as TGTGCCAGCGGGACTAGCGGGGGGGCTTACAATGAGCAGTTCTTC. This encodes CASGTSGGAYNEQFF.

This clone has just a few counts. The gene calls are TRBV7-6 and TRBJ2-7, with TRBD2 matching 7 bases. This CDR3 contains 15 residues. Trimming at V came to 2 bases and at J to 6 bases, leaving 10 bases not matched to a gene. CDR1 is SGHVS and CDR2 is FNYEAQ in the germline V gene. The CDR3 protein is CASSLNAGDALEQYF. The CDR3 bases are TGTGCCAGCAGCTTAAACGCGGGGGACGCCCTCGAGCAGTACTTC.

The chain combines TRBV6-5 with TRBJ1-2; TRBD1 is a possible D gene (5 bases). Germline values: CDR1 MNHEY, CDR2 SVGAGI. The CDR3 is 13 residues long. V gave up 0 bases and J gave up 10 bases, with 12 bases separating them. CDR3 nucleotide sequence: TGTGCCAGCAGTTACTCGATGGACACCTCCTACACCTTC. Its translation: CASSYSMDTSYTF.